This T cell receptor beta chain derives from a study of T-cell reconstitution after alpha-beta-depleted transplantation in children. This clonotype was detected ten times or more. Germline V lookup: CDR1 SGHTA, CDR2 FQGNSA. V was pared by 5 bases and J by 7 bases, with 18 bases between. The CDR3 length is 15 residues. TCRbeta library construction was performed incorporating unique molecular identifiers. Via MiXCR, TCRdb re-called the PCR reads, giving one row per CDR3 protein. The sample lists about 610,000 distinct CDR3 sequences; more than 9% were seen once. The sample in question was PBMCs from the stem cell graft donor, obtained from the stem cell graft. The clonotype comes from a human donor who donated a stem cell graft to a child with acute myeloid leukemia. The chain employs TRBV7-2 and TRBJ1-5, with D possibly matching TRBD1 (5 bases). The CDR3 spells CASSHFKGYGQPQHF. Here the CDR3 DNA reads TGTGCCAGCAGCCACTTCAAGGGGTACGGGCAGCCCCAGCATTTT.